The clone carrying this T cell receptor beta chain was counted ten times or more. Its antigen is not identified. Per germline, CDR1 SGHAT and CDR2 FQNNGV. V shed 5 bases and J shed 10 bases, with 14 bases lying between them. The CDR3 is 12 amino acids. This specimen belongs to a study of regulatory T cells in long-lasting Graves disease. For the study at large: Over-5-year antithyroid drug use with positive TSH receptor antibodies defined persistent Graves' disease in the study.

Time point given: persistent/refractory GD, antithyroid drugs over 5 years with positive TRAb. The TCR library was prepared using RNA isolated from PBMCs. iRepertoire HTBI primers and Arm-PCR of CDR3 regions built TCR beta libraries. Original analysis: The study identified 50 to 70 TRBV and 14 to 15 TRBJ segments across samples. From the multiplex PCR reads, TCRdb called clonotypes with MiXCR, one entry per CDR3 protein. TCRdb, not the authors, supplied the V and J calls. Of fewer than 550,000 distinct CDR3 sequences detected, around a fifth appear once; the ten largest clones hold approximately 6.4%. Study-wide points: There was favoring of TRBV28, TRBJ1-2 and TRBJ2-5 in persistent disease.

This TCR came from a female donor with Graves disease. The chain joins TRBV11-2 to TRBJ2-5; no clear D. Sequencing was performed on peripheral blood mononuclear cells (PBMCs), taken when the disease was refractory, from a patient treated with antithyroid drugs. In DNA, the CDR3 is TGTGCCAGCAGCCCCACATTTGGGGACCAGTACTTC. It is translated as CASSPTFGDQYF.